These 22 T cell receptor beta chains were all obtained from the same sample, sequenced in a study of identifying expanded T cells in peripheral blood. Repertoires were generated with immunoSEQ multiplex PCR, while TCRdb's copy carries only in-frame clones and drops some. The sample lists 60,000 to 70,000 clones; more than 75% were seen once. The sample was blood. Every receptor here comes from a person aged 18 to 75 in good health.

The chain carries TRBV5-1 and TRBJ2-1; 11 bases are a match to TRBD2. The CDR3 is 15 residues long. Looked up from germline, CDR1 is SGHRS and CDR2 is YFSETQ. Trimming cost V 3 bases and J 4 bases; bases outside gene matches: 3. CDR3 bases: TGCGCCAGCAGCTCCGGGACTAGCGGATACAATGAGCAGTTCTTC. Its translation: CASSSGTSGYNEQFF.

V gene TRBV5-4 combines with J gene TRBJ2-3; D uncertain. The CDR3 spans 14 residues. Between the trimmed V and J ends, which lost 2 bases and 1 base, there was a span of 8 bases. Germline V gives CDR1 SGHNT, CDR2 YYREEE (reference sequence). Written as DNA, the CDR3 is TGTGCCAGCAGCTTCCGGTCAGGCACAGATACGCAGTATTTT. Its translation: CASSFRSGTDTQYF.

The chain recombines TRBV5-5 with TRBJ2-1; D is possibly TRBD1 or TRBD2 (5 bases each). The V end lost 2 bases, the J end lost 9 bases, and 9 bases lay between the germline ends. Germline lookup yields CDR1 SGHKS and CDR2 YYEKEE (reference sequence). The CDR3 extends over 12 amino acids. CDR3 loop: CASSLGTGEQFF. The CDR3 DNA sequence: TGTGCCAGCAGCTTAGGGACGGGTGAGCAGTTCTTC.

The rearrangement joins TRBV7-3 to TRBJ2-5; D assignment may be TRBD1 or TRBD2 (5 bases each). Trimming stripped 4 bases from V and 2 bases from J, with 14 bases between. The CDR3 consists of 15 residues. The V gene's germline CDR1 is SGHTA and CDR2 FQGTGA. Here the CDR3 DNA reads TGTGCCAGCAGCTCCGTCCGGGACGTACAAGAGACCCAGTACTTC. Amino acid sequence: CASSSVRDVQETQYF.

This chain uses TRBV20-1 with TRBJ2-5; the D gene is possibly TRBD2 (6 bases). V lost 3 bases and J 6 bases, leaving 8 bases between the germline ends. The CDR3 totals 11 residues. Germline CDR1 and CDR2: DFQATT and SNEGSKA (reference sequence). CDR3 residues: CSASAGQTQYF. For the CDR3, the DNA is TGCAGTGCTAGTGCGGGGCAGACCCAGTACTTC.

The chain couples TRBV27 to TRBJ1-1, with D maybe TRBD1 (6 bases). The CDR3 runs to 13 residues. Germline assignment: CDR1 MNHEY and CDR2 SMNVEV (reference sequence). Trimming pared 3 bases from V and 6 bases from J, leaving 11 bases between. CDR3 loop: CASSLRGGAEAFF. CDR3 nucleotides: TGTGCCAGCAGTTTGAGAGGGGGGGCTGAAGCTTTCTTT.

This chain's CDR3 is CASSYRLAGGHFQETQYF. The CDR3 DNA reads TGTGCCAGCAGCTACAGACTAGCGGGAGGTCACTTCCAAGAGACCCAGTACTTC. V and J are TRBV21-1 and TRBJ2-5; the DNA was not compared with TRBD2, the D call given in the table. TRBV21-1 counts as a pseudogene. The CDR3 has 18 residues.

The chain combines TRBV29-1 with TRBJ1-4; no reliable D call. The CDR3 has 13 residues. The V and J ends lost 7 bases and 5 bases respectively, with 14 bases between them. The germline V gene has CDR1 SQVTM and CDR2 ANQGSEA. CDR3 coding DNA: TGCAGCGCTGGACTCCACAAGAATGAAAAACTGTTTTTT. Protein product: CSAGLHKNEKLFF.

The chain uses TRBV5-1 and TRBJ2-6; D is perhaps TRBD1 or TRBD2 (5 bases each). Looked up from germline, CDR1 is SGHRS and CDR2 is YFSETQ. This CDR3 contains 20 residues. The V gene lost 5 bases and the J gene lost 0 bases, with 24 bases spanning the gap. The CDR3 region is CASRLPRTGGPSSGANVLTF. The CDR3 coding sequence is TGCGCCAGCAGGCTGCCGCGGACTGGGGGACCAAGCTCTGGGGCCAACGTCCTGACTTTC.

V usage is TRBV6-5 and J usage is TRBJ1-2; TRBD1 is a possible D gene (6 bases). Trimming shortened V by 6 bases and J by 5 bases, and 19 bases separated the two germline ends. Germline values: CDR1 MNHEY, CDR2 SVGAGI. CDR3 size: 15 residues. The CDR3 DNA is TGTGCCAGCAGCCACAGACAGGACGGAGGGTATGGCTACACCTTC. Protein sequence: CASSHRQDGGYGYTF.

The V gene is TRBV5-1, the J gene TRBJ2-3; D possibly corresponds to TRBD1 (5 bases). Germline loops: CDR1 SGHRS, CDR2 YFSETQ. V lost 6 bases to trimming and J lost 2 bases, with 16 bases between them. CDR3 length: 15 residues. CDR3 coding DNA: TGCGCCAGCATTCTAACAGGATCCTTCACAGATACGCAGTATTTT. As protein: CASILTGSFTDTQYF.

The CDR3 is CASSLTPGATDTQYF. The CDR3 coding sequence is TGTGCCAGCAGCTTAACTCCGGGGGCGACAGATACGCAGTATTTT. This chain links TRBV7-8 with TRBJ2-3; D tentatively reads TRBD1 or TRBD2 (6 bases each). The V end was cut by 2 bases, the J end by 3 bases, with 12 bases between. The CDR3 is 15 amino acids. Germline lookup yields CDR1 SGHVS and CDR2 FQNEAQ.

The rearrangement uses TRBV28 and TRBJ1-2; 10 nucleotides line up with TRBD1. CDR1 is MDHEN and CDR2 is SYDVKM in the germline V gene. The CDR3 has 15 residues. V shed 6 bases, J shed 5 bases, and the junction held 9 bases outside the gene matches. The CDR3 loop reads CASRATPGQGYGYTF. The CDR3 region has the DNA TGTGCCAGCAGGGCGACCCCGGGACAGGGGTATGGCTACACCTTC.

The chain couples TRBV9 to TRBJ1-2; D gene unclear. With 3 bases removed from V and 8 bases from J, the gap between germline ends came to 11 bases. CDR3 length: 12 residues. Germline V gene lookup returns CDR1 SGDLS and CDR2 YYNGEE. In nucleotides, the CDR3 is TGTGCCAGCAGCGCCTCACAGATGGGCTACACCTTC. Its translation is CASSASQMGYTF.

The V call is TRBV19, the J call TRBJ1-1, with a tentative D call TRBD1 (5 bases). This CDR3 has 12 amino acids. V was clipped by 5 bases and J by 6 bases, with 10 bases between them. Germline values: CDR1 LNHDA, CDR2 SQIVND (reference sequence). The CDR3 DNA is TGTGCCAGTAGTTATGGGGCCGCTGAAGCTTTCTTT. Translating gives CASSYGAAEAFF.

This clone was counted a few times. The chain links TRBV5-6 to TRBJ1-2, with no clear D. The germline V gene has CDR1 SGHDT and CDR2 YYEEEE. The V and J ends lost 1 base and 4 bases respectively, with 11 bases between them. This CDR3 is built from 14 residues. CDR3 in amino acids: CASSLIRLIYGYTF. The CDR3 DNA reads as TGTGCCAGCAGCTTGATACGGTTGATCTATGGCTACACCTTC.

This sequence joins TRBV6-4 and TRBJ2-6, with TRBD1 identical over 8 bases. V was clipped by 4 bases and J by 1 base; unmatched bases: 3. Germline V CDR1 and CDR2: MRHNA, SNTAGT. This CDR3 contains 16 residues. CDR3 sequence (DNA): TGTGCCAGCAGTGGCCAGGGGGCGTCTGGGGCCAACGTCCTGACTTTC. Translated: CASSGQGASGANVLTF.

This rearrangement joins TRBV28 to TRBJ2-7, with 13 bases identical to TRBD2. Germline CDR1 MDHEN, CDR2 SYDVKM. The ends lost 2 bases at V and 0 bases at J; junction bases unmatched: 13. The CDR3 is 20 residues long. The CDR3 region has the DNA TGTGCCAGCAGTTTACCCTGGACTAGCGGGAGTCTCCTCCCCTCCTACGAGCAGTACTTC. Its translation: CASSLPWTSGSLLPSYEQYF.

The V gene is TRBV11-3, the J gene TRBJ2-7; D is possibly TRBD1 (8 bases). Germline lookup yields CDR1 SGHNT and CDR2 YENEEA. The CDR3 consists of 13 residues. V was shortened by 5 bases and J by 6 bases, with 14 bases between the two germline ends. DNA for the CDR3: TGTGCCAGCAGCCGGGGGGACAGGTCCGAGCAGTACTTC. It translates to CASSRGDRSEQYF.

This clone was seen only once. The rearrangement joins TRBV18 to TRBJ2-2, with 14 bases aligning to TRBD2. This CDR3 contains 16 residues. The V gene's germline CDR1 is KGHSH and CDR2 LQKENI. V lost 3 bases and J lost 3; bases outside the gene matches: 0. CDR3 in amino acids: CASSPGLAGDTGELFF. The CDR3 DNA reads as TGTGCCAGCTCACCGGGACTAGCGGGAGACACCGGGGAGCTGTTTTTT.

The genes are TRBV28 and TRBJ2-7, with 13 bases lining up with TRBD2. The CDR3 consists of 14 residues. CDR1 and CDR2 from the germline V gene are MDHEN and SYDVKM. The V and J ends lost 10 bases and 2 bases, in that order; junction bases with no gene match: 5. The CDR3 spells CATTLAGGPYEQYF. CDR3 DNA: TGTGCCACCACACTAGCGGGAGGGCCCTACGAGCAGTACTTC.

The V and J genes are TRBV5-4 and TRBJ2-7; 8 nucleotides align to TRBD2. CDR1 is SGHNT, CDR2 YYREEE, per germline (reference sequence). The CDR3 sequence is 16 residues long. After removal of 4 bases from V and 3 bases from J, the junction contained 12 bases not matched to a gene. In DNA form, the CDR3 reads TGTGCCAGCAGCCCGTCATTACTAGCGGCCCTCTACGAGCAGTACTTC. Amino acids: CASSPSLLAALYEQYF.